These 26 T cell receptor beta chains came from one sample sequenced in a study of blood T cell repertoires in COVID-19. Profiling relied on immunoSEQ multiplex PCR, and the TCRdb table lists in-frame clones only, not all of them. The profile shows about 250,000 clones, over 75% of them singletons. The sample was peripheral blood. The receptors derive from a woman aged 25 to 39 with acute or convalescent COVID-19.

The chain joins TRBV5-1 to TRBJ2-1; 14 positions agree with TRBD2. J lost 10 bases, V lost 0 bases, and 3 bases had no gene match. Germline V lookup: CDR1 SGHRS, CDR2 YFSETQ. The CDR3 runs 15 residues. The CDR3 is CASSLAGTSGREQFF. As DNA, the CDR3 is TGCGCCAGCAGCTTGGCCGGGACTAGCGGGAGAGAGCAGTTCTTC. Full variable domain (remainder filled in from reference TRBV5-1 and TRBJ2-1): KAGVTQTPRYLIKTRGQQVTLSCSPISGHRSVSWYQQTPGQGLQFLFEYFSETQRNKGNFPGRFSGRQFSNSRSEMNVSTLELGDSALYLCASSLAGTSGREQFFGPGTRLTVL.

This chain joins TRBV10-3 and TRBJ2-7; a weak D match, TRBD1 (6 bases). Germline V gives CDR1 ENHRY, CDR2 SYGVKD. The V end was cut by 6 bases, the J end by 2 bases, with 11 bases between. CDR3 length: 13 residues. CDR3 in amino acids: CAISTGYPYEQYF. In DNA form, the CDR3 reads TGTGCCATCAGCACAGGGTACCCCTACGAGCAGTACTTC.

CDR3 in amino acids: CATKTLADENTGELFF. CDR3 nucleotide sequence: TGTGCCACCAAAACCCTAGCGGACGAGAACACCGGGGAGCTGTTTTTT. The V gene is TRBV10-3, the J gene TRBJ2-2; 7 nucleotides agree with TRBD2. V was pared by 10 bases and J by 1 base, with 12 bases of the junction left unmatched. The germline V gene encodes CDR1 ENHRY and CDR2 SYGVKD. The CDR3 spans 16 residues.

The CDR3: CASIGQGALSGELFF. The CDR3 DNA follows: TGCGCCAGCATCGGACAGGGGGCGTTATCCGGGGAGCTGTTTTTT. The chain links TRBV5-1 to TRBJ2-2; TRBD1 matches at 11 bases. V was pared by 6 bases and J by 6 bases, with 7 bases of the junction left unmatched. From germline, CDR1 is SGHRS and CDR2 YFSETQ. This CDR3 has 15 residues.

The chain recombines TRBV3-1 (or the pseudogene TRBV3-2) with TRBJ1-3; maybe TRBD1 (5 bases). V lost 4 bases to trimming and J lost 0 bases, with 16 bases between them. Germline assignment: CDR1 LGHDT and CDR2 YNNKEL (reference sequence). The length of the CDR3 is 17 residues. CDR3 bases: TGTGCCAGCAGCCTCCGCTCAGGGTCACCCTCTGGAAACACCATATATTTT. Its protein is CASSLRSGSPSGNTIYF.

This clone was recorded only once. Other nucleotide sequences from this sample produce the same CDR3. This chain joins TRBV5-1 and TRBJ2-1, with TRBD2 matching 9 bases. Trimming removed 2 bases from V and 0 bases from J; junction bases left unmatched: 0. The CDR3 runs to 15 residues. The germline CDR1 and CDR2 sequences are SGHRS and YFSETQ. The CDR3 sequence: CASSLLAGSYNEQFF. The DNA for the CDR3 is TGCGCCAGCAGCTTACTAGCGGGCTCCTACAATGAGCAGTTCTTC.

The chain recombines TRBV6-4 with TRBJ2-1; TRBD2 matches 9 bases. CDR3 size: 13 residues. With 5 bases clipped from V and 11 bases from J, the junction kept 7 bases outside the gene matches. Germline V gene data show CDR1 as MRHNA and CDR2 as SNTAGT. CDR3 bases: TGTGCCAGCAGTCTAGCGGGATTTTCTAAGCAGTTCTTC. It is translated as CASSLAGFSKQFF.

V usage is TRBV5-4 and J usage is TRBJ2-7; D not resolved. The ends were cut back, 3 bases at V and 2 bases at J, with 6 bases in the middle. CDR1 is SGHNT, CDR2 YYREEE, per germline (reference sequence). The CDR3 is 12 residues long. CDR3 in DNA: TGTGCCAGCAGCTCCGCAGCCTACGAGCAGTACTTC. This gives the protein CASSSAAYEQYF.

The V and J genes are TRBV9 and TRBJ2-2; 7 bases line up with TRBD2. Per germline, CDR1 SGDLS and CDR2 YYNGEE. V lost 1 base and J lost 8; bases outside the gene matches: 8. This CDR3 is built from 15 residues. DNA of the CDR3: TGTGCCAGCAGCGTACAAGCGGGAATGAAAGGGGAGCTGTTTTTT. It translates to CASSVQAGMKGELFF.

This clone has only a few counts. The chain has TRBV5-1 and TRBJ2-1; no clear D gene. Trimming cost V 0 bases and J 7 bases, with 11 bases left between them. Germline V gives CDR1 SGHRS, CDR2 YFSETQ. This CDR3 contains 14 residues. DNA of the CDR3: TGCGCCAGCAGCTTGGTCCTAAAGAATAATGAGCAGTTCTTC. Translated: CASSLVLKNNEQFF.

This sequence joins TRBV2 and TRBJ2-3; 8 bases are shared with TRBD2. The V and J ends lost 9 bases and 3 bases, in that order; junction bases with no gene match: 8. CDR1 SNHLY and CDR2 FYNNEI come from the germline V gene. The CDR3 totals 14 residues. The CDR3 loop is CASTGLAGTDTQYF. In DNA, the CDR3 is TGTGCCAGTACTGGGCTAGCGGGTACAGATACGCAGTATTTT. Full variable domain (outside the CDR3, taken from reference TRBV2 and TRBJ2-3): EPEVTQTPSHQVTQMGQEVILRCVPISNHLYFYWYRQILGQKVEFLVSFYNNEISEKSEIFDDQFSVERPDGSNFTLKIRSTKLEDSAMYFCASTGLAGTDTQYFGPGTRLTVL.

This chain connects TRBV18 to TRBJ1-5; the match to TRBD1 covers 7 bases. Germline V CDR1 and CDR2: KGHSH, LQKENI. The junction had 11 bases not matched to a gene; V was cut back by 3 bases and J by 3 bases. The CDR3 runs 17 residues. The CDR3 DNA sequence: TGTGCCAGCTCACCCTCGACAGGGATTGTATTCAATCAGCCCCAGCATTTT. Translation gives CASSPSTGIVFNQPQHF.

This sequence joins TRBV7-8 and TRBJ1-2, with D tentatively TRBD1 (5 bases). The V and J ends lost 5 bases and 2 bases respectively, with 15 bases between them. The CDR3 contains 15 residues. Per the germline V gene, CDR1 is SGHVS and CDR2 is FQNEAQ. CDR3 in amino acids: CASSPRLEGNYGYTF. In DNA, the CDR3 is TGTGCCAGCAGCCCCCGGTTGGAGGGGAACTATGGCTACACCTTC.

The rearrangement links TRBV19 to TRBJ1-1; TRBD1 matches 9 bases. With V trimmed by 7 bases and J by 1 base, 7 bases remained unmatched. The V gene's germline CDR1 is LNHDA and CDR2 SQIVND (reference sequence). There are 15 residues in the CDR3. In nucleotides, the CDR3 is TGTGCCAGTATTTCGGGGACAGGGCCGAACACTGAAGCTTTCTTT. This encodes CASISGTGPNTEAFF.

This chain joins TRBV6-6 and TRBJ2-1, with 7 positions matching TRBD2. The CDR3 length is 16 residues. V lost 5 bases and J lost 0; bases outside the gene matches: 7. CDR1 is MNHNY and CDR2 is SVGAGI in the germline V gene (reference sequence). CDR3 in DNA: TGTGCCAGCAGTGGTACGCGGGGGAGCTCCTACAATGAGCAGTTCTTC. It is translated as CASSGTRGSSYNEQFF.

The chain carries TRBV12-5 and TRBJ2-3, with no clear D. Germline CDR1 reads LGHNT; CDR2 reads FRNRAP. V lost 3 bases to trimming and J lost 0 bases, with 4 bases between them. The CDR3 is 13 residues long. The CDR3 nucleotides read TGTGCTAGTGGTTTCCTTAGCACAGATACGCAGTATTTT. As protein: CASGFLSTDTQYF.

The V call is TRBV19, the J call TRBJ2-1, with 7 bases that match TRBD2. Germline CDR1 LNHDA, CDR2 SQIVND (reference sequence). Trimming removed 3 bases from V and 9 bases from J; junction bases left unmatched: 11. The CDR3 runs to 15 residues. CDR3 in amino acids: CASSIFGGSGVEQFF. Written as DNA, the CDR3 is TGTGCCAGTAGTATCTTCGGCGGGAGTGGGGTTGAGCAGTTCTTC.

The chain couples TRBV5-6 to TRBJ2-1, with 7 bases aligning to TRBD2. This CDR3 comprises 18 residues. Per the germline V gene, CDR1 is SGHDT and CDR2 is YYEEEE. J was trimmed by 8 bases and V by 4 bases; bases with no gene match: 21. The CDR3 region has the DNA TGTGCCAGCAGCCCGATCTCCGAGGGCGGGAGAAGGAGGGATGAGCAGTTCTTC. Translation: CASSPISEGGRRRDEQFF.

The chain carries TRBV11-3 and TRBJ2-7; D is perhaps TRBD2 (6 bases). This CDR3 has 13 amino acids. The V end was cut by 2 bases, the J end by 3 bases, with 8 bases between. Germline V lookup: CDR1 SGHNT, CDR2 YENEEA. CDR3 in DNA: TGTGCCAGCAGCTTACCTAGCGTCTACGAGCAGTACTTC. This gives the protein CASSLPSVYEQYF.

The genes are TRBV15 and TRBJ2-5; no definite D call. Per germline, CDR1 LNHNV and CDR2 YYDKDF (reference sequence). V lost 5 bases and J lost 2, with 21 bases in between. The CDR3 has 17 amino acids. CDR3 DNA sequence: TGTGCCACCAGCGGGCTGCCCGGCGTTTCCCCTCAAGAGACCCAGTACTTC. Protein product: CATSGLPGVSPQETQYF.

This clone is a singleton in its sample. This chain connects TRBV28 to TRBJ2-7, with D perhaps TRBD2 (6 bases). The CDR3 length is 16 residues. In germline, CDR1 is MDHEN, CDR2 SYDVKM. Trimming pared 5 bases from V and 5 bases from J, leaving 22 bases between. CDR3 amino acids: CASSLISGLLLDEQYF. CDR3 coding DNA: TGTGCCAGCAGTCTGATCTCGGGACTCCTTTTGGACGAGCAGTACTTC.

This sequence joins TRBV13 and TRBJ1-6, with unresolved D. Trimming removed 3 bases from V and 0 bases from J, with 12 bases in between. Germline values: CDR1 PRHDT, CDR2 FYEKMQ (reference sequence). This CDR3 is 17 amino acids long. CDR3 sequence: CASSFRQVDSYNSPLHF. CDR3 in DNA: TGTGCCAGCAGCTTCCGGCAGGTTGACTCCTATAATTCACCCCTCCACTTT.

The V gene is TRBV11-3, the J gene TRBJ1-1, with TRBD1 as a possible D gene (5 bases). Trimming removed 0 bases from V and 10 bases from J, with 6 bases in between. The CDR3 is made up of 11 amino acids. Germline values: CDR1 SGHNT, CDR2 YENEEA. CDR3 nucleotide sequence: TGTGCCAGCAGCTTAGACAGGGCAGCTTTCTTT. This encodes CASSLDRAAFF.

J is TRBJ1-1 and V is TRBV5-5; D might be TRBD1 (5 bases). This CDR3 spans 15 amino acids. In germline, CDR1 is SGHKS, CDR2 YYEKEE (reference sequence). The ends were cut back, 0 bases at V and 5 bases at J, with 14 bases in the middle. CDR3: CASSLDSAEGTEAFF. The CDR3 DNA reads TGTGCCAGCAGCTTGGATTCCGCGGAGGGGACTGAAGCTTTCTTT.

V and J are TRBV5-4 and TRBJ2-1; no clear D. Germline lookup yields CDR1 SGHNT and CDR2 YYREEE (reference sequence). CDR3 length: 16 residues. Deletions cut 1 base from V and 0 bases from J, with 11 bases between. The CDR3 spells CASSLTQVHSYNEQFF. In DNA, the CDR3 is TGTGCCAGCAGCTTGACCCAGGTACACTCCTACAATGAGCAGTTCTTC.

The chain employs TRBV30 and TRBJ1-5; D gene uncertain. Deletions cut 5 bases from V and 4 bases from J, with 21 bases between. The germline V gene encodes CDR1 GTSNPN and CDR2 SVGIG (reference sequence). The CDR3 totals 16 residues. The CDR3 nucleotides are TGTGCCTGGGGTTCTAAGCGGAGCAGAGATAATCAGCCCCAGCATTTT. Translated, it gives CAWGSKRSRDNQPQHF.